This T cell receptor beta chain was captured by sequencing in a study of blood T cell repertoires in COVID-19 (dated by TCRdb to 2020 to 2021). As for the study more broadly: Samples covering the acute and convalescent phases of COVID-19 were provided by collaborators in the United States, Italy and Spain. The material from the prospective study consisted of cDNA or gDNA derived from T cells, B-cell-depleted T cells, or PBMCs. Deeply sampled blood TCRbeta repertoires from subjects exposed to, actively infected with, or recovered from COVID-19 were included in the dataset. A freely available public database, intended as a resource for researchers studying the immune response to SARS-CoV-2, is where the repertoires were released. The samples were drawn from two sources: the first 160 participants of the ongoing ImmuneRACE study, and fewer than 1,500 subjects contributed by 6 global collaborators. A de-identified subject ID, COVID-19 status, age in years and sex were almost always included in the sample metadata. Where available, HLA class I and class II types were obtained from metadata supplied by the sample provider rather than from assay-based typing.

Whole blood was collected in K2EDTA tubes by collaborating institutions according to the institutions' own protocols. For TCRbeta analysis, collaborators shipped samples as frozen whole blood, isolated PBMCs, or DNA extracted from either of those sample types. As encoded in the germline V gene, CDR1 is SGDLS while CDR2 is YYNGEE. The germline ends are 11 bases apart after V is trimmed by 0 bases and J by 4 bases. The CDR3 measures 15 amino acids from cysteine to phenylalanine. Just CDR3 DNA is preserved here, 45 bases in frame from base 1. Comments on this clone: Its specific antigen is unknown. Base-call qualities are not available, and no considerably larger clone is one nucleotide away.

The immunoSEQ Assay, a bias-controlled multiplex PCR, was used to amplify TCRbeta CDR3 regions from genomic DNA. On the study's bioinformatics: Nucleated cell counts per sample were estimated from amplification of reference gene primers within the assay. Sequence reads were collapsed and filtered to measure the absolute abundance of every unique TCRbeta CDR3 rearrangement. For each sample, productive Simpson clonality was calculated as the square root of Simpson's diversity index over productive rearrangements. In its TCRdb copy, this immuneACCESS table keeps in-frame sequences only and misses some clones. Where compared with another copy, unresolved V genes explain less than half of these, and the others have no known cause. D and trimming were read from the DNA, whereas the V and J calls and clone size are those reported in that table. The sample yields about 40,000 clones; about 85% were counted once. The ten biggest clones cover around 13% of the sample.

Study-wide findings and limitations: The quantity of clinical and demographic metadata differed by source and by participant and was supplied without curation.

The clonotype was recovered from a human donor in a cohort sampled during active COVID-19. Sequenced: peripheral blood. The sequence links TRBV9 to TRBJ2-1; the D gene is possibly TRBD1, with 6 bases matching. In nucleotide form, the sequence is TGTGCCAGCAGCGTAGGCCCGGACAGTTACAATGAGCAGTTCTTC. This is translated as CASSVGPDSYNEQFF.